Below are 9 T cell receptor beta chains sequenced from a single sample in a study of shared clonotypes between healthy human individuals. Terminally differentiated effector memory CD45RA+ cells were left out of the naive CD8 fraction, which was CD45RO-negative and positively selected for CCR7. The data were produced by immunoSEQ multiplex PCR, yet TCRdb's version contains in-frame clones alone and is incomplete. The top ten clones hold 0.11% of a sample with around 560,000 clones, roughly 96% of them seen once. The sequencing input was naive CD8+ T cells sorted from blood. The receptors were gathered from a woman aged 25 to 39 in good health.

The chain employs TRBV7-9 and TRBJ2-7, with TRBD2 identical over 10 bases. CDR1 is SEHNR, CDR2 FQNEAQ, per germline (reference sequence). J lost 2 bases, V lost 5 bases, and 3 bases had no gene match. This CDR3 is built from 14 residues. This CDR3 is CASSGLADPYEQYF. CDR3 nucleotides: TGTGCCAGCAGCGGACTAGCGGACCCCTACGAGCAGTACTTC.

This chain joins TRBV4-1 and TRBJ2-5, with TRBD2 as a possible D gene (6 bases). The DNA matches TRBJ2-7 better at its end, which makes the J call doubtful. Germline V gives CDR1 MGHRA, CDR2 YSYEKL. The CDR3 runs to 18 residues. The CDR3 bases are TGCGCCAGCAGCCAAAACCTAGAACCGGGACTTACGGCCTACGAGCAGTACTTC. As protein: CASSQNLEPGLTAYEQYF.

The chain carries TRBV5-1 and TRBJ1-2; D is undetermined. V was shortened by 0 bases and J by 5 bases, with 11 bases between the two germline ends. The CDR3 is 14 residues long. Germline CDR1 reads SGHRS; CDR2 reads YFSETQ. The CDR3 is CASSLAGGPYGYTF. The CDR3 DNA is TGCGCCAGCAGCTTGGCTGGCGGCCCTTATGGCTACACCTTC.

CDR3 amino acids: CASSLVRGFSEQYF. The CDR3 region has the DNA TGTGCCAGCAGCTTAGTCAGGGGCTTCTCCGAGCAGTACTTC. This chain links TRBV7-9 with TRBJ2-7, with D possibly TRBD1 on 6 matching bases. V lost 1 base and J 6 bases, leaving 13 bases between the germline ends. The CDR3 runs 14 residues. Germline CDR1 is SEHNR and CDR2 is FQNEAQ (reference sequence).

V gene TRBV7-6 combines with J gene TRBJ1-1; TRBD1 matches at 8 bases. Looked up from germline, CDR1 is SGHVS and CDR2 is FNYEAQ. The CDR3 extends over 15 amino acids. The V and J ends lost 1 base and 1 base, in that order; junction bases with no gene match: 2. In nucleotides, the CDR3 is TGTGCCAGCAGCTTAGACAGGGGGACGAACACTGAAGCTTTCTTT. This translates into CASSLDRGTNTEAFF.

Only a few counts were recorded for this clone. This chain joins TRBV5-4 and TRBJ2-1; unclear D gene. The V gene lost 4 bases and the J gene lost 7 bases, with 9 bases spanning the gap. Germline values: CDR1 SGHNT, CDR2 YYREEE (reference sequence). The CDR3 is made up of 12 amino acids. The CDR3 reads CASSPYDNEQFF. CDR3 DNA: TGTGCCAGCAGCCCCTATGATAATGAGCAGTTCTTC.

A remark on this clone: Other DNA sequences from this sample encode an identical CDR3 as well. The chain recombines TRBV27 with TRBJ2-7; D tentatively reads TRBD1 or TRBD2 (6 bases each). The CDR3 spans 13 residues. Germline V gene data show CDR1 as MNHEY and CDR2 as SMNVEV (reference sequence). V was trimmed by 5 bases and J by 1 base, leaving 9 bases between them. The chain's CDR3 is CASSQGRSYEQYF. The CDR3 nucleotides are TGTGCCAGCAGTCAGGGGAGGTCCTACGAGCAGTACTTC.

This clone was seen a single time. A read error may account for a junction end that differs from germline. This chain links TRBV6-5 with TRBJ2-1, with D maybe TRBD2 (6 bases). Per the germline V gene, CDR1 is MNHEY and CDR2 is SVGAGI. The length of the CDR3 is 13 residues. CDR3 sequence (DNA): TGTGCCAGCGGACGGGACTCCGACAATGAGCAGTTCTTC. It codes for CASGRDSDNEQFF.

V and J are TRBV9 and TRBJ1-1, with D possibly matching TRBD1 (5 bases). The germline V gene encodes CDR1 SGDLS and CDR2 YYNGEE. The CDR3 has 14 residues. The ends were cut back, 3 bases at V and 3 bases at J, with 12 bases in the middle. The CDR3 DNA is TGTGCCAGCAGCGCAGGGTTGTCGGACACTGAAGCTTTCTTT. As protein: CASSAGLSDTEAFF.